The 8 T cell receptor beta chains reported below all come from one sample, sequenced in a study of blood T cell repertoires in COVID-19. Only in-frame clones appear in the TCRdb table, and some are missing; sequencing was by immunoSEQ multiplex PCR. Found here are fewer than 300,000 clones, roughly 84% of them singletons; the top ten hold about 3%. The sample comprised peripheral blood. The origin of the receptors is a woman between 18 and 29 years old with acute or convalescent COVID-19.

The J gene is TRBJ1-6, the V gene TRBV30; TRBD1 aligns across 7 bases. V lost 6 bases to trimming and J lost 7 bases; unmatched junction nucleotides: 9. The CDR3 runs to 14 residues. The V gene's germline CDR1 is GTSNPN and CDR2 SVGIG (reference sequence). CDR3 in amino acids: CACGWQGVNSPLHF. Here the CDR3 DNA reads TGTGCCTGTGGCTGGCAGGGGGTAAATTCACCCCTCCACTTT.

The count of this clone is one. The chain employs TRBV9 and TRBJ2-7, with 10 bases matching TRBD1. The trim removed 3 bases at V and 7 bases at J, leaving 10 bases unmatched. The CDR3 is made up of 15 amino acids. Germline V gives CDR1 SGDLS, CDR2 YYNGEE. This CDR3 reads CASSAGQGREWEQYF. The CDR3 DNA sequence: TGTGCCAGCAGCGCGGGACAGGGGAGAGAGTGGGAGCAGTACTTC.

The table lists this clone with a few counts. This chain connects TRBV4-3 to TRBJ2-7, with a tentative D call TRBD2 (6 bases). CDR1 is LGHNA and CDR2 is YSLEER in the germline V gene. V lost 0 bases, J lost 1 base, and 13 bases lay in between. The CDR3 is made up of 16 amino acids. The CDR3 sequence is CASSQEVAGYSYEQYF. The CDR3, as DNA: TGCGCCAGCAGCCAAGAGGTGGCGGGGTATTCCTACGAGCAGTACTTC.

J is TRBJ1-1 and V is TRBV6-5; D is possibly TRBD1 (6 bases). The CDR3 has 13 amino acids. Per the germline V gene, CDR1 is MNHEY and CDR2 is SVGAGI. Trimming took off 5 bases at V and 4 bases at J, with 11 bases between the two ends. DNA for the CDR3: TGTGCCAGCAGTATTGGACAGTCCACTGAAGCTTTCTTT. Protein product: CASSIGQSTEAFF.

This chain connects TRBV5-6 to TRBJ1-5; no definite D call. The ends were cut back, 5 bases at V and 3 bases at J, with 12 bases in the middle. Germline CDR1 reads SGHDT; CDR2 reads YYEEEE. The CDR3 is 14 amino acids. The chain's CDR3 is CASSLRGNNQPQHF. In DNA form, the CDR3 reads TGTGCCAGCAGTTTGCGCGGTAACAATCAGCCCCAGCATTTT.

This rearrangement joins TRBV28 to TRBJ2-1; D call uncertain. Germline V gene data show CDR1 as MDHEN and CDR2 as SYDVKM. The V gene lost 4 bases and the J gene lost 4 bases, with 8 bases spanning the gap. CDR3 length equals 13 residues. The CDR3 region is CASSSVVYNEQFF. The CDR3 coding sequence is TGTGCCAGCAGTTCCGTCGTTTACAATGAGCAGTTCTTC.

This chain joins TRBV4-2 and TRBJ2-7; D is ambiguous. The length of the CDR3 is 11 residues. Trimming left V 5 bases short and J 5 bases short, with 7 bases between. Germline CDR1 is LGHNA and CDR2 is YNFKEQ. For the CDR3, the DNA is TGTGCCAGCAGCGGGCTCGACGAGCAGTACTTC. It yields the protein CASSGLDEQYF.

This clone has a single count. A read error may account for a junction end that differs from germline. The rearrangement joins TRBV6-1 to TRBJ1-5; possible D gene TRBD1, 5 bases. Germline CDR1 reads MNHNS; CDR2 reads SASEGT. The CDR3 has 15 residues. The CDR3 sequence: CASNEFQGSNQPQHF. CDR3 nucleotides: TGTGCCAGCAATGAATTTCAGGGTAGCAATCAGCCCCAGCATTTT.